This entry describes one T cell receptor (beta chain). The data were taken from a study of blood T cell repertoires in COVID-19. Across the whole study: Sample material is recorded as cDNA or gDNA derived from T cells, B-cell-depleted T cells, or PBMCs.

Data came from immunoSEQ multiplex PCR; TCRdb stores just in-frame clones and leaves some out. The sample includes some 220,000 clones, approximately 83% of them seen just once. Per germline, CDR1 MNHEY and CDR2 SMNVEV (reference sequence). The CDR3 has 15 amino acids. The V and J ends lost 5 bases and 6 bases, in that order; junction bases with no gene match: 5. The rearrangement joins TRBV27 to TRBJ1-6; 9 bases are a match to TRBD1. Sequencing used peripheral blood. The TCR was taken from a woman aged 55-75 years with acute or convalescent COVID-19. This chain's CDR3 is CASSPGTGFNSPLHF. The DNA for the CDR3 is TGTGCCAGCAGTCCGGGGACAGGGTTTAATTCACCCCTCCACTTT.